This passage covers 2 T cell receptor beta chains from one sample sequenced in a study of blood T cells in healthy people across ages. A second PCR of 7 to 11 cycles used a sample-barcoded 5' primer and a J-beta primer mix. MiXCR, run by TCRdb on the 5' RACE reads, gives a single entry per CDR3 protein. The profile shows roughly 1,700,000 distinct CDR3 sequences, 28% of them singletons. The sequenced sample consisted of blood. These receptors were obtained from a woman in her twenties or thirties in good health.

On this clonotype: A much larger clone differs by one base, so this may be a read error. This sequence joins TRBV4-2 and TRBJ2-5, with TRBD1 as a possible D gene (5 bases). There are 17 residues in the CDR3. CDR1 and CDR2 from the germline V gene are LGHNA and YNFKEQ. In nucleotides, the CDR3 is TGTGCCTGCAGCCAAGATTCGACAGCAACGTACCAAGAGACCCAGTACTTC. This translates into CACSQDSTATYQETQYF.

This clonotype was recorded once. The V gene is TRBV7-2, the J gene TRBJ2-3; 12 bases line up with TRBD2. The CDR3 has 17 residues. The junction had 11 bases not matched to a gene; V was cut back by 5 bases and J by 5 bases. Germline V gives CDR1 SGHTA, CDR2 FQGNSA. CDR3 amino acids: CASSLTRLAGARDTQYF. In DNA form, the CDR3 reads TGTGCCAGCAGCCTAACCAGACTAGCGGGGGCAAGAGATACGCAGTATTTT.